This record looks at one TCR beta chain sequence and its context. As yet, its antigen is unknown. Germline lookup yields CDR1 MNHNS and CDR2 SASEGT. This CDR3 has 15 residues. V was clipped by 5 bases and J by 1 base; unmatched bases: 7. Regions amplified from RNA transcripts were the TCR beta CDR3 regions. Using the HTBI primer set, a first-round RT-PCR was run on the TCR CDR3. TCRdb redid the calling of the multiplex PCR reads with MiXCR, one entry per CDR3 protein. The top ten clones hold more than 3% of a sample with hundreds of thousands of distinct CDR3 sequences, approximately 15% of them seen once. The data derive from a study of T cells in Graves' hyperthyroidism and ophthalmopathy. Study-level points and caveats: The model anticipated ophthalmopathy a median about 7 months pre-onset.

This clonotype was sampled from a woman between 35 and 50 years old with Graves' ophthalmopathy. Sequenced: blood. This rearrangement joins TRBV6-1 to TRBJ2-7, with TRBD2 matching over 8 bases. The CDR3 DNA is TGTGCCAGCAGTCCCTTAGCGGGACGATCCTACGAGCAGTACTTC. Its protein is CASSPLAGRSYEQYF.